This entry lists 5 T cell receptor beta chains sequenced from one sample in a study of shared T cell receptors in the human thymus. Repertoires were generated with immunoSEQ multiplex PCR, while TCRdb's copy carries only in-frame clones and drops some. The data show approximately 760,000 clones, 70% to 90% seen once. These same records also appear under a second study, on human thymus T cells.

The specimen was thymocytes. Source of these receptors: a girl under three years old with a congenital heart defect.

The V call is TRBV29-1, the J call TRBJ2-3; 8 bases are shared with TRBD2. The J segment lost 3 bases and the V segment lost 4 bases, leaving 9 bases of the junction unmatched. Germline-derived CDR1 and CDR2 are SQVTM and ANQGSEA. This CDR3 spans 15 amino acids. The CDR3 spells CSVVSSGGGTDTQYF. CDR3 nucleotides: TGCAGCGTTGTATCCAGCGGGGGAGGGACAGATACGCAGTATTTT.

The chain uses TRBV9 and TRBJ1-2; weak D call: TRBD1 (6 bases). CDR1 and CDR2 (germline): SGDLS, YYNGEE. This CDR3 comprises 14 residues. V lost 3 bases to trimming and J lost 4 bases, with 13 bases between them. In nucleotides, the CDR3 is TGTGCCAGCAGCGCCGGACAGAGAGGCTATGGCTACACCTTC. Protein sequence: CASSAGQRGYGYTF.

The chain combines TRBV21-1 with TRBJ1-2; no DNA check was done on the table's D call, TRBD1. TRBV21-1 corresponds to a pseudogene. CDR3 size: 14 residues. CDR3 coding DNA: TGTGCCAGCAGCGAACAGGGGCCTAACTATGGCTACACCTTC. It codes for CASSEQGPNYGYTF.

V gene TRBV11-2 combines with J gene TRBJ2-1; the match to TRBD2 covers 10 bases. This CDR3 spans 16 amino acids. J gave up 4 bases and V 4 bases, and 7 bases lay outside the gene matches. Per the germline V gene, CDR1 is SGHAT and CDR2 is FQNNGV. The CDR3 spells CASSCRTSGPYNEQFF. The CDR3 nucleotides read TGTGCCAGCAGCTGCCGGACTAGCGGACCGTACAATGAGCAGTTCTTC.

V gene TRBV6-1 combines with J gene TRBJ2-5; 8 bases are a match to TRBD1. CDR1 MNHNS and CDR2 SASEGT come from the germline V gene. The CDR3 extends over 14 amino acids. V was clipped by 10 bases and J by 0 bases; unmatched bases: 7. CDR3 residues: CATQGAGYQETQYF. CDR3 nucleotides: TGTGCCACCCAGGGGGCTGGCTACCAAGAGACCCAGTACTTC.